This record looks at one T cell receptor beta chain sequence and its context. Its target is not known. This entry comes from a study of response to subunit inactivated influenza vaccine. Overall study results and limits: The authors suggested that every seasonal influenza vaccination recruits few new T cells.

V lost 0 bases to trimming and J lost 10 bases; unmatched junction nucleotides: 9. Germline lookup yields CDR1 LNHDA and CDR2 SQIVND (reference sequence). The CDR3 is made up of 16 amino acids. A single record per CDR3 protein comes from TCRdb applying MiXCR to the RT-PCR reads. The sample carries about 570,000 distinct CDR3 sequences, approximately 10% recorded once. These data are also associated with another study on T cells expressing NK-cell markers. As that report states: With UMIs, 5'RACE template switching was used to make TCR beta cDNA.

This sample comprised PBMCs from blood, obtained on the day of vaccination. The chain carries TRBV19 and TRBJ2-1, with 10 nucleotides matching TRBD2. The sequence was collected from a man aged 50 or older who received an inactivated influenza vaccine. CDR3 sequence (DNA): TGTGCCAGTAGTATAGATGCTAGCGGGGGACGCCAAGAGCAGTTCTTC. Its translation: CASSIDASGGRQEQFF.